This T cell receptor (beta chain) was recorded in a study of T cell responses to AZD1222 COVID-19 vaccine (dated by TCRdb to the early 2020s). Broadly, across the study: AZD1222 recipients with second doses at about 4 weeks or about 12 weeks were pooled, because spike-specific TCR depth and breadth did not differ between schedules. Trial participants were enrolled into age subgroups of 18-55, 56-69 and 70-plus years, which contained approximately 150, 28 and 58 TCR-sequenced participants, respectively. A total of approximately 250 trial participants underwent TCR sequencing, of whom roughly 210 had received two doses of AZD1222 and about 25 had received two doses of the MenACWY control vaccine. Results the study describes overall, beyond this receptor: Most participants were white British and females outnumbered males, and the authors suggested that clonal diversity may have been underestimated. CD4 TCRs associated with the vaccine covered the entire spike protein, and the dominant responses were in regions 160-218 and 743-854. Because no day 14 peak-response samples were available, repertoires were characterized only after the peak T cell response. After two AZD1222 doses, both the breadth and the depth of spike-specific TCRs were significantly higher than at day 0 and than in MenACWY recipients. Conclusions about previously exposed vaccinees were limited because only six or seven AZD1222 recipients were SARS-CoV-2 seropositive at baseline. In the small 56-69-year group, the increase in depth fell short of significance, most likely because of low power. Reportedly, almost half of the unique spike-specific TCRs recognized epitopes lying outside the regions that are mutated in the B.1.351 and B.1.1.7 variants.

The CDR3 regions of human TCRbeta chains were analyzed by immunosequencing. Per the authors' processing: TCRs in the repertoires were matched against a reference library of SARS-CoV-2-specific TCRs that had been generated with the MIRA antigen-specificity platform. Breadth meant the fraction of unique TCRs that were SARS-CoV-2-associated, whereas depth meant the fraction of total T cells that were SARS-CoV-2-associated. Using the MIRA data, every spike-specific TCR was mapped to the spike region that the TCR reacted to and assigned to either a CD4 or a CD8 class. Log10-transformed breadth and depth values were compared by one-way ANOVA with Sidak's multiple comparisons tests. Drawn from immuneACCESS, this table holds only the in-frame rearrangements with V and J called that TCRdb kept. Clones are partly lost; checked studies trace under half to an unresolved V gene and leave the rest unexplained. That table furnishes V, J and clone size, whereas the DNA furnished D and trimming. Present in this sample are 120,000 or so clones, over 80% of which were seen just once. Jointly, the top ten make up 0.85% to 1.3% of the sample.

This sample's time point label indicates: baseline before first vaccination. The vaccinee samples were drawn from two UK trials, COV001 and COV002, one of which was a single-blind randomized controlled phase 2/3 trial testing AZD1222 (ChAdOx1 nCoV-19) in healthy adults. Trial participant PBMC samples were collected at day 0 and day 28 after the second dose for TCRbeta chain sequencing. In this sample, this clone turned up once. Its antigen target is currently unknown. No much larger clonotype is one base removed from it; base qualities were not supplied. CDR1 and CDR2 (GTSNPN, SVGIG) derive from the germline V gene (reference sequence). V is cut back by 0 bases and J by 5 bases, with 6 bases in the junction unmatched. The CDR3 runs 15 residues from the cysteine to the phenylalanine. Solely the CDR3 DNA is kept, with 45 bases framed from the first base.

This clonotype originated in an adult in good health. The sample was peripheral blood, taken on day 0 of AZD1222 vaccination. The chain uses TRBV30 and TRBJ1-5; the junction holds 8 bases that match TRBD1. The DNA sequence is as follows: TGTGCCTGGAGTGTTGACAGGGGCACGTATCAGCCCCAGCATTTT. Translated, this is CAWSVDRGTYQPQHF.